Sequencing of this TCR beta chain was carried out in a study of T cells after somatic rescue of genetic block. V lost 3 bases and J lost 4, with 9 bases in between. The CDR3 consists of 14 residues. Germline V gene data show CDR1 as SNHLY and CDR2 as FYNNEI. Assay: immunoSEQ multiplex PCR; the TCRdb copy retains only in-frame clones and omits some. The sample carries roughly 14,000 clones, 72% recorded once. Sequenced input: peripheral blood mononuclear cells (PBMCs). The chain joins TRBV2 to TRBJ1-4, with D uncertain. The source is a boy younger than 18. CDR3 region: CASSDRSFNEKLFF. The CDR3 nucleotides read TGTGCCAGCAGTGATAGATCCTTTAATGAAAAACTGTTTTTT.